The clone carrying this T cell receptor (beta chain) was picked up a small number of times. The data belong to a study of PD-L1 blockade in urothelial cancer. Sequencing was performed with immunoSEQ multiplex PCR; in TCRdb, only in-frame clones are kept and a portion is missing. The table lists tens of thousands of clones, around 83% of them singletons. Between 1 and 8 samples, pretreatment and on-treatment, were given by each patient. This TCR derives from a man in his 60s with urothelial cancer. Sequences were derived from PBMCs, sampled around atezolizumab (anti-PD-L1) treatment.

The CDR3 nucleotides are TGTGCCAGCAGTCAGACTAGCGGGGGGACAGATACGCAGTATTTT. This gives the protein CASSQTSGGTDTQYF. The rearrangement joins TRBV6-4 to TRBJ2-3; 13 bases align to TRBD2. Germline V gene lookup returns CDR1 MRHNA and CDR2 SNTAGT. J gave up 3 bases and V 5 bases, and 2 bases lay outside the gene matches. CDR3 length: 15 residues.